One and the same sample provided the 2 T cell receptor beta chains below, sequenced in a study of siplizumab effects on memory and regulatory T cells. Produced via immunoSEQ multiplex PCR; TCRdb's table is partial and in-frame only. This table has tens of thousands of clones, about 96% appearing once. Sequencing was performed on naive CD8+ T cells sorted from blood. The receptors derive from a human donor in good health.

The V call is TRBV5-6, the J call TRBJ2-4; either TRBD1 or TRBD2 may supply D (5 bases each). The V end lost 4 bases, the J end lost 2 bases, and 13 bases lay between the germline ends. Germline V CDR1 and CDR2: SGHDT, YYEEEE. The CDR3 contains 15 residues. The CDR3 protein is CASSQGPPTKNIQYF. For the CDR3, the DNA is TGTGCCAGCAGCCAGGGACCGCCAACCAAAAACATTCAGTACTTC.

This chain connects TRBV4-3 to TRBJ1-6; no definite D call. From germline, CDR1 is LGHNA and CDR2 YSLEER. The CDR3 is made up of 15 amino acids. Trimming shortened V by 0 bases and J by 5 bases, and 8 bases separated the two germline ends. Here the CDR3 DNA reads TGCGCCAGCAGCCAAGATCCGAGAGATAATTCACCCCTCCACTTT. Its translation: CASSQDPRDNSPLHF.